This note documents a single T cell receptor beta chain sequence. The data belong to a study of CD8 T cells in Susac syndrome. V shed 3 bases, J shed 6 bases, and the junction held 11 bases outside the gene matches. Germline-derived CDR1 and CDR2 are DFQATT and SNEGSKA (reference sequence). The CDR3 covers 14 residues. The RNA, about 0.5 to 1 ug, was put through reverse transcription using random hexamers. Amplification of TCR beta CDR3 by immunoSEQ multiplex PCR spanned 54 Vbeta and 13 Jbeta. Via MiXCR, TCRdb re-called the immunoSEQ multiplex PCR reads, giving one row per CDR3 protein. The repertoire holds 150,000 to 190,000 distinct CDR3 sequences, approximately 94% seen once, with over 0.2% in the top ten. CD8+ and CD4+ T cells from blood underwent TCR beta sequencing. Treatment-naive patients with stable or active relapsing-remitting disease served as multiple sclerosis controls. Both CD4+ and CD8+ T cells were negatively isolated, and TEMRA cells underwent FACS enrichment.

The receptor comes from a human donor with multiple sclerosis. V and J are TRBV20-1 and TRBJ2-7, with 7 bases lining up with TRBD1. Sequencing was done on a sample of CD8+ T cells from PBMCs. In DNA, the CDR3 is TGCAGTGCTAGGGTTCTCACGACAGGGACCGAGCAGTACTTC. It translates to CSARVLTTGTEQYF.